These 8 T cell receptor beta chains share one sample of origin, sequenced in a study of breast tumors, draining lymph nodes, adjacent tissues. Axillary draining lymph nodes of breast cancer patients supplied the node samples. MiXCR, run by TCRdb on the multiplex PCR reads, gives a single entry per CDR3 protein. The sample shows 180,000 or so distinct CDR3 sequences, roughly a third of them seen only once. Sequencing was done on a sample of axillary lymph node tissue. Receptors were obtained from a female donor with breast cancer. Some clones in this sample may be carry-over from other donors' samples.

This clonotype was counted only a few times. The CDR3 here is CASSQDARPNYGYTF. CDR3 nucleotides: TGTGCCAGCAGCCAAGATGCCCGCCCGAACTATGGCTACACCTTC. The genes are TRBV3-1 and TRBJ1-2; no clear D gene. From germline, CDR1 is LGHDT and CDR2 YNNKEL (reference sequence). The germline V and J ends were trimmed by 0 bases and 2 bases, with 10 bases remaining between them. The CDR3 spans 15 residues.

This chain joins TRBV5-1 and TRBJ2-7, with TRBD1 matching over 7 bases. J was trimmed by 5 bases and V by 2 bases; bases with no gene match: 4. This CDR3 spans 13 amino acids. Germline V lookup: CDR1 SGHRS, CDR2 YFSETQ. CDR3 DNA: TGCGCCAGCAGCTTAAACAGGGGAGACGAGCAGTACTTC. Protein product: CASSLNRGDEQYF.

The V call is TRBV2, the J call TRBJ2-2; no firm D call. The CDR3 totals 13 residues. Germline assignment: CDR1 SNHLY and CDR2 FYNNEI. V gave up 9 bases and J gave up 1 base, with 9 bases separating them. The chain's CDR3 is CASRAGNTGELFF. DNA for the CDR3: TGTGCCAGTAGGGCCGGGAACACCGGGGAGCTGTTTTTT.

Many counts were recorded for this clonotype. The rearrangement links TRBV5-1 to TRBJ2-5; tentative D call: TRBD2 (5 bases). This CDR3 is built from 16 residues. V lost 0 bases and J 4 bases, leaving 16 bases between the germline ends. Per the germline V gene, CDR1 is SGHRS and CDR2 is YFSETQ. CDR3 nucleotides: TGCGCCAGCAGCTTGGCCGCGAGGGTATCGGGAGAGACCCAGTACTTC. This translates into CASSLAARVSGETQYF.

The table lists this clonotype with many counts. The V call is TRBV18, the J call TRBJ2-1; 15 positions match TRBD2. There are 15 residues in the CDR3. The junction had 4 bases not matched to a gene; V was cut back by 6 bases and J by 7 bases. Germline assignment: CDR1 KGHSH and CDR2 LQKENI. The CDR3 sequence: CASSRTSGGVNEQFF. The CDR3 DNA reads TGTGCCAGCTCGCGGACTAGCGGGGGGGTAAATGAGCAGTTCTTC.

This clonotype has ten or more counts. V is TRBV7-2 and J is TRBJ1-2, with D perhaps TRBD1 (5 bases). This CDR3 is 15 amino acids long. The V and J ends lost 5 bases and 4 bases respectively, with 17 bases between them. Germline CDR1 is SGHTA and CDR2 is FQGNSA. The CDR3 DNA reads TGTGCCAGCAGCAAAGGAGGGGCGCCTGGCTATGGCTACACCTTC. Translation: CASSKGGAPGYGYTF.

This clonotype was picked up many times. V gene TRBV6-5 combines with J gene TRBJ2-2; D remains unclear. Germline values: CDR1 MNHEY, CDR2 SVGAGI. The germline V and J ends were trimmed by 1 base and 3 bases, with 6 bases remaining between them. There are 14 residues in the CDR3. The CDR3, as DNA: TGTGCCAGCAGTTACTTGCTACACACCGGGGAGCTGTTTTTT. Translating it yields CASSYLLHTGELFF.

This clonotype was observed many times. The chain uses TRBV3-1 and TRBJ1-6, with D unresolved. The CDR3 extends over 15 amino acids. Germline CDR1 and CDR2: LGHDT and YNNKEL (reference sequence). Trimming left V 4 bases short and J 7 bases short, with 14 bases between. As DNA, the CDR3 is TGTGCCAGCAGCCTACACGTCCTGGGGAATTCACCCCTCCACTTT. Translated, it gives CASSLHVLGNSPLHF.